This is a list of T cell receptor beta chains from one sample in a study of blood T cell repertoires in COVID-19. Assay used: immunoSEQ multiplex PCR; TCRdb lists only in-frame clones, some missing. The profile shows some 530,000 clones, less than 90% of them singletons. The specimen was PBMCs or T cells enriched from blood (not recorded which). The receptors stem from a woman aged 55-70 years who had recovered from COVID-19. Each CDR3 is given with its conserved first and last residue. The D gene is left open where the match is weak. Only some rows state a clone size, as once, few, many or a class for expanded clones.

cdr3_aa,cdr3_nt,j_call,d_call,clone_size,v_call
CASSTGGVGEKLFF,TGTGCCAGCAGTACAGGGGGCGTCGGTGAAAAACTGTTTTTT,TRBJ1-4,TRBD1,once,TRBV6-2/TRBV6-3
CASRDRVGTEAFF,TGCGCCAGCCGGGACAGGGTGGGGACTGAAGCTTTCTTT,TRBJ1-1,TRBD1,-,TRBV4-1
CASSRTWTGTYEQYF,TGTGCCAGCTCACGCACGTGGACAGGGACCTACGAGCAGTACTTC,TRBJ2-7,TRBD1,-,TRBV18
CASSLVFTGQGADEQFF,TGCGCCAGCAGCTTGGTTTTTACGGGACAGGGGGCCGATGAGCAGTTCTTC,TRBJ2-1,TRBD1,-,TRBV5-1
CASSMLDSVNQPQHF,TGTGCCAGTAGTATGCTCGACAGCGTCAATCAGCCCCAGCATTTT,TRBJ1-5,-,once,TRBV19
CASSLASAGVNGYTF,TGCGCCAGCAGCTTGGCTTCGGCAGGGGTAAATGGCTACACCTTC,TRBJ1-2,-,-,TRBV5-1
CASSILGQGGTEAFF,TGTGCCAGTAGTATCTTGGGACAGGGAGGGACTGAAGCTTTCTTT,TRBJ1-1,TRBD1,few,TRBV19
CASSEAYREDTQYF,TGTGCCAGCAGTGAAGCGTACAGGGAAGATACGCAGTATTTT,TRBJ2-3,-,-,TRBV6-1
CASSFGSSYQDTQYF,TGCGCCAGCAGCTTCGGTAGTTCCTATCAAGATACGCAGTATTTT,TRBJ2-3,-,-,TRBV5-1
CASSTSGQDTYEQYF,TGTGCCAGCAGCACCTCGGGACAGGACACCTACGAGCAGTACTTC,TRBJ2-7,TRBD1,-,TRBV6-5
CATSSVGTTNEKLFF,TGTGCCACCAGCAGTGTGGGGACTACTAATGAAAAACTGTTTTTT,TRBJ1-4,-,-,TRBV15
CASLEGSGESSYEQYF,TGTGCCAGCCTCGAAGGGAGCGGGGAAAGCTCCTACGAGCAGTACTTC,TRBJ2-7,TRBD2,-,TRBV2
CATSRDRRLAPYNEQFF,TGTGCCACCAGCAGAGATCGGAGACTAGCGCCTTACAATGAGCAGTTCTTC,TRBJ2-1,TRBD2,-,TRBV15
CASSLARGAEAFF,TGTGCCAGCAGTTTAGCCAGGGGTGCTGAAGCTTTCTTT,TRBJ1-1,-,-,TRBV12-3/TRBV12-4
CASSRRGTENSPLHF,TGTGCCAGCAGCCGGAGGGGGACAGAAAATTCACCCCTCCACTTT,TRBJ1-6,TRBD1,-,TRBV9
CASSLGGGAREKLFF,TGTGCCAGCAGCCTCGGGGGGGGCGCACGGGAAAAACTGTTTTTT,TRBJ1-4,-,-,TRBV11-2
CASSRRSADTQYF,TGTGCCAGCAGCCGAAGGAGCGCAGATACGCAGTATTTT,TRBJ2-3,-,-,TRBV2
CASSQPGVGETQYF,TGCGCCAGCAGCCAACCCGGGGTCGGCGAGACCCAGTACTTC,TRBJ2-5,-,once,TRBV4-1
CASSQRGSEKLFF,TGCGCCAGCAGCCAACGGGGTAGTGAAAAACTGTTTTTT,TRBJ1-4,-,-,TRBV4-1
CASSPSPGQHSGNTIYF,TGTGCCAGCAGTCCTTCCCCTGGACAGCACTCTGGAAACACCATATATTTT,TRBJ1-3,-,-,TRBV28
CASSLAGTGAYNEQFF,TGCGCCAGCAGCCTAGCCGGGACAGGGGCCTACAATGAGCAGTTCTTC,TRBJ2-1,TRBD1,-,TRBV5-1
CASSPQGSEAFF,TGCGCCAGCAGCCCCCAGGGTTCTGAAGCTTTCTTT,TRBJ1-1,-,-,TRBV5-1
CAWSVLAPGELFF,TGTGCCTGGAGTGTACTAGCCCCCGGGGAGCTGTTTTTT,TRBJ2-2,-,-,TRBV30
CASSPTANEKLFF,TGTGCCAGCTCCCCAACAGCTAATGAAAAACTGTTTTTT,TRBJ1-4,-,-,TRBV18
CASSLFFGVDSPLHF,TGTGCCAGCAGCTTGTTTTTCGGGGTAGATTCACCCCTCCACTTT,TRBJ1-6,-,once,TRBV5-6
CASSHQGLAGGDTQYF,TGTGCCAGCAGCCACCAAGGACTAGCGGGGGGAGATACGCAGTATTTT,TRBJ2-3,TRBD2,-,TRBV3-1/TRBV3-2
CASSSPRGGTGELFF,TGTGCCAGCAGTTCCCCCCGGGGGGGCACCGGGGAGCTGTTTTTT,TRBJ2-2,TRBD2,-,TRBV27
CASIQKRQGVNSNQPQHF,TGCGCCAGCATACAAAAACGACAGGGAGTAAATAGCAATCAGCCCCAGCATTTT,TRBJ1-5,TRBD1,-,TRBV10-1